This T cell receptor beta chain appears in the sequencing data of a study of T cell responses to AZD1222 COVID-19 vaccine. Clones were sequenced by immunoSEQ multiplex PCR, and TCRdb holds only the in-frame ones, with some missing. The data hold 110,000 to 150,000 clones, with roughly 90% observed a single time. The CDR3 length is 12 residues. V lost 7 bases and J 3 bases, leaving 9 bases between the germline ends. The sequence came from an adult in good health. Sequenced material: peripheral blood, taken on day 0 of AZD1222 vaccination. V gene TRBV12-3 or TRBV12-4 combines with J gene TRBJ1-1, with D perhaps TRBD1 (5 bases). In DNA form, the CDR3 reads TGTGCCAGCATCGGGACTTACACTGAAGCTTTCTTT. This encodes CASIGTYTEAFF.